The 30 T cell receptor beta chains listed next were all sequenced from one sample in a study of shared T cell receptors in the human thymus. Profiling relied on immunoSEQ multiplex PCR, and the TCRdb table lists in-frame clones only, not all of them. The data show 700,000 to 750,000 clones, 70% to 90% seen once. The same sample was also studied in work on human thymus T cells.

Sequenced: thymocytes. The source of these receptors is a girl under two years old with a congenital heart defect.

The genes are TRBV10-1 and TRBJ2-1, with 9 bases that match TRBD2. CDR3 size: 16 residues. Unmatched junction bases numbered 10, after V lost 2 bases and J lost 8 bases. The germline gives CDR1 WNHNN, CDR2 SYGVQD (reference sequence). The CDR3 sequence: CASSEGSGGRNHEQFF. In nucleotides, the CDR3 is TGCGCCAGCAGTGAGGGTAGCGGGGGACGAAACCATGAGCAGTTCTTC.

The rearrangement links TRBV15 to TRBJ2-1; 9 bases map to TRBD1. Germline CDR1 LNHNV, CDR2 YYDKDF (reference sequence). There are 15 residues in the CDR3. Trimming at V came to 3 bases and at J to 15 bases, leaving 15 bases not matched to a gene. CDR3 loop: CATSRGTGTPQGGFF. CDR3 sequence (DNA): TGTGCCACCAGCAGGGGGACAGGGACCCCCCAGGGGGGGTTCTTC.

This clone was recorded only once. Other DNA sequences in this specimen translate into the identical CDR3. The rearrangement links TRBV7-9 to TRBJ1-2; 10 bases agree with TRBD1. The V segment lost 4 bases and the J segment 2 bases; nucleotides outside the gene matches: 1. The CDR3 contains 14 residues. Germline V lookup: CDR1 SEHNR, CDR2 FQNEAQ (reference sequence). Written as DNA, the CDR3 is TGTGCCAGCAGCTCGGACAGGGGGAACTATGGCTACACCTTC. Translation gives CASSSDRGNYGYTF.

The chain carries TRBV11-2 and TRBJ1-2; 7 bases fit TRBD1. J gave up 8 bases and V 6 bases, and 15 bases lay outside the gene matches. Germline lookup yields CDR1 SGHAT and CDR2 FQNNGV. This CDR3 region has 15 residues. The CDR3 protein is CASSPSIDRVNGYTF. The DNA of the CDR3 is TGTGCCAGCAGTCCCTCCATCGACAGGGTAAACGGCTACACCTTC. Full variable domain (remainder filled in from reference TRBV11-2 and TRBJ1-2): EAGVAQSPRYKIIEKRQSVAFWCNPISGHATLYWYQQILGQGPKLLIQFQNNGVVDDSQLPKDRFSAERLKGVDSTLKIQPAKLEDSAVYLCASSPSIDRVNGYTFGSGTRLTVV.

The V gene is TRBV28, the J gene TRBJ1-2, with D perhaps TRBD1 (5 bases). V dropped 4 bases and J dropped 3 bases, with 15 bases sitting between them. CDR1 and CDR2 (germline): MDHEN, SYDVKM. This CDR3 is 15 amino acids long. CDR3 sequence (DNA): TGTGCCAGCAGTTATAAGGGGATCTTCGACTATGGCTACACCTTC. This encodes CASSYKGIFDYGYTF.

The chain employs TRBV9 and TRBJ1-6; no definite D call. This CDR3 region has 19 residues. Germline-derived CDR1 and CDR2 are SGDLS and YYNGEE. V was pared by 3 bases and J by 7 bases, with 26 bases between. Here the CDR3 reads CASSAPSEGVESVNSPLHF. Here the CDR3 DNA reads TGTGCCAGCAGCGCCCCCTCGGAGGGAGTAGAATCTGTAAATTCACCCCTCCACTTT.

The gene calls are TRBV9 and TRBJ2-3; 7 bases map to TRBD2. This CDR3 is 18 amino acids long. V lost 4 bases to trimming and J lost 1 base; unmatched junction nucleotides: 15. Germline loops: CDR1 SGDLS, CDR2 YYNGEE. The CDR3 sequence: CASSPRGAGRRGTDTQYF. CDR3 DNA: TGTGCCAGCAGCCCCCGGGGAGCGGGGCGCCGGGGCACAGATACGCAGTATTTT.

CDR3 protein: CASSHTKGGGNQPQHF. CDR3 sequence (DNA): TGCGCCAGCAGCCATACCAAAGGGGGAGGCAATCAGCCCCAGCATTTT. This chain joins TRBV4-1 and TRBJ1-5; maybe TRBD1 (6 bases). CDR1 MGHRA and CDR2 YSYEKL come from the germline V gene. The length of the CDR3 is 16 residues. Trimming removed 3 bases from V and 2 bases from J, with 14 bases in between.

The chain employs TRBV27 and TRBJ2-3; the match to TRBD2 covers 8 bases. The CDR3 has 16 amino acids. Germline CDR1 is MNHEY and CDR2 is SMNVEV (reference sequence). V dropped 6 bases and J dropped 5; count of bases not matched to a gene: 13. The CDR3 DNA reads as TGTGCCAGCAGCTCTATGGGGCGGGGGGCGAAAGATACGCAGTATTTT. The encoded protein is CASSSMGRGAKDTQYF.

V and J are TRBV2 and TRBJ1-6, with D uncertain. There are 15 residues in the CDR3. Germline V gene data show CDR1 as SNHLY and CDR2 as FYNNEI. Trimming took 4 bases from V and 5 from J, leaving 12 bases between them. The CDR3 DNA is TGTGCCAGCAGTGGATCGGGGTCGCATAATTCACCCCTCCACTTT. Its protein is CASSGSGSHNSPLHF.

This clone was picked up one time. The CDR3 loop reads CASMGGEAFF. The CDR3, as DNA: TGTGCCAGCATGGGGGGTGAAGCTTTCTTT. The gene calls are TRBV2 and TRBJ1-1, with D tentatively TRBD1 (5 bases). This CDR3 is 10 amino acids long. Germline V gene data show CDR1 as SNHLY and CDR2 as FYNNEI. V lost 7 bases, J lost 7 bases, and 7 bases lay in between.

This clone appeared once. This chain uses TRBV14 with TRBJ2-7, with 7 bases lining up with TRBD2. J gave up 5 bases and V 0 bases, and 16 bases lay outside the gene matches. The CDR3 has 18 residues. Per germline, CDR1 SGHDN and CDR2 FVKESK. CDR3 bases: TGTGCCAGCAGCCAAGACCCCCGGACTAGGTTCGGGGTAGACGAGCAGTACTTC. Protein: CASSQDPRTRFGVDEQYF. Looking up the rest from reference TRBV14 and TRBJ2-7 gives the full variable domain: EAGVTQFPSHSVIEKGQTVTLRCDPISGHDNLYWYRRVMGKEIKFLLHFVKESKQDESGMPNNRFLAERTGGTYSTLKVQPAELEDSGVYFCASSQDPRTRFGVDEQYFGPGTRLTVT.

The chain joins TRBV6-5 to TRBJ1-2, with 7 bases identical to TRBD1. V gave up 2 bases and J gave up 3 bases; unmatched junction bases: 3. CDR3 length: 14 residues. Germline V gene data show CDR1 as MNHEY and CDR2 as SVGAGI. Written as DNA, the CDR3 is TGTGCCAGCAGTTACACCGGGACAGACTATGGCTACACCTTC. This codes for CASSYTGTDYGYTF.

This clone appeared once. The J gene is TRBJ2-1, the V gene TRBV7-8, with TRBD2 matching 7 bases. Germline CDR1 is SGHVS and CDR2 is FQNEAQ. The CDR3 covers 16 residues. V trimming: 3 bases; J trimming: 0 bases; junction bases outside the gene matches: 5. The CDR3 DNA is TGTGCCAGCAGCTTGGCAGCGGGGAGCTCCTACAATGAGCAGTTCTTC. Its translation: CASSLAAGSSYNEQFF.

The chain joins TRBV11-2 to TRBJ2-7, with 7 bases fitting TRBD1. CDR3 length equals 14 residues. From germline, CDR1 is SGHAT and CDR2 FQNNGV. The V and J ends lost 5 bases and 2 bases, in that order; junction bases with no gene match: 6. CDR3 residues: CASSLGGFAYEQYF. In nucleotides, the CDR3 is TGTGCCAGCAGCCTAGGGGGCTTCGCCTACGAGCAGTACTTC.

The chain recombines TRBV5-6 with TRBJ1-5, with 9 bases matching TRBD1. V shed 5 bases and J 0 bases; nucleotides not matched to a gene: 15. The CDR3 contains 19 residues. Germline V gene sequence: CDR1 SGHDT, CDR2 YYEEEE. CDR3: CASSSNRDRASYSNQPQHF. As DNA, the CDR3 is TGTGCCAGCAGTTCTAACCGGGACAGGGCTTCTTATAGCAATCAGCCCCAGCATTTT.

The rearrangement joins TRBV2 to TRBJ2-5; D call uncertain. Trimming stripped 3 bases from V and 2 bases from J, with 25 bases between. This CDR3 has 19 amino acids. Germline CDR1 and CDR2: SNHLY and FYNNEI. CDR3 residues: CASSDFFRVKRLLQETQYF. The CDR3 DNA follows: TGTGCCAGCAGTGATTTCTTTCGGGTAAAGCGCCTCCTGCAAGAGACCCAGTACTTC.

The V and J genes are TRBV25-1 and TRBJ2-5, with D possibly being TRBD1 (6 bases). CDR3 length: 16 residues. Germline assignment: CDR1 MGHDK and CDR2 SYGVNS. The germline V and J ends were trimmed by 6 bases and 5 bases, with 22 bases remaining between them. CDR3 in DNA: TGTGCCAGCAGAGGATCCACCAGGGGTAGCCGGGAGACCCAGTACTTC. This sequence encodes CASRGSTRGSRETQYF.

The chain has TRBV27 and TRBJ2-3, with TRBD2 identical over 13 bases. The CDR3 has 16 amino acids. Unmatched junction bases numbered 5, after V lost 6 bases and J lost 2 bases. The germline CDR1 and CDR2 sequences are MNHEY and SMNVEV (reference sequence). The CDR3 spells CASRRTSGGVTDTQYF. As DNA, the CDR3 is TGTGCCAGCAGAAGGACTAGCGGGGGAGTCACAGATACGCAGTATTTT.

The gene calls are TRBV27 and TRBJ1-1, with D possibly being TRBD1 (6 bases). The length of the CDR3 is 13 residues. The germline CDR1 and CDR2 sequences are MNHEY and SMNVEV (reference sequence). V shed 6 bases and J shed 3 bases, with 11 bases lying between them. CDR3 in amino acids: CASRREGDTEAFF. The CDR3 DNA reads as TGTGCCAGCAGGAGGGAGGGGGACACTGAAGCTTTCTTT.

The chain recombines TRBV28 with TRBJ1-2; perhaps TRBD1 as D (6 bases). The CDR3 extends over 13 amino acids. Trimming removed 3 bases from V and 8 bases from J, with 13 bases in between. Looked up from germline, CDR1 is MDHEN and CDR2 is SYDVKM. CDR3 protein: CASSLGDRLGYTF. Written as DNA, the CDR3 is TGTGCCAGCAGTTTGGGTGACAGGCTCGGCTACACCTTC.

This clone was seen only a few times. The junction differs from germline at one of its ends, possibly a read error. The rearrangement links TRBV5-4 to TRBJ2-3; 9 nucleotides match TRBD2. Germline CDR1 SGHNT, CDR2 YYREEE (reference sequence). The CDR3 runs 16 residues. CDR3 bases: TGTGCCAGCAGCCCCGCGGGGGGGCCGGGCACAGATGCGCAGTATTTT. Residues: CASSPAGGPGTDAQYF.

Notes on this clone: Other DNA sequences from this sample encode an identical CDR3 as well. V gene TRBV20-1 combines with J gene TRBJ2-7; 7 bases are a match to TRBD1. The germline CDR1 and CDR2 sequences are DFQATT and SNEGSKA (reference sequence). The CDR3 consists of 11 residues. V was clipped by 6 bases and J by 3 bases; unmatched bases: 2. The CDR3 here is CSARDSYEQYF. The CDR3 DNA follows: TGCAGTGCCAGGGACAGCTACGAGCAGTACTTC.

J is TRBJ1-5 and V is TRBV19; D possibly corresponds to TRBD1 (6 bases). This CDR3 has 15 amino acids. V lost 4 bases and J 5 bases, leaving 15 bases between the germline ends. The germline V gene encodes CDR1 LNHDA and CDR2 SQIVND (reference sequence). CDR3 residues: CASSTEDSYYQPQHF. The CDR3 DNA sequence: TGTGCCAGTAGTACCGAGGACAGCTACTATCAGCCCCAGCATTTT. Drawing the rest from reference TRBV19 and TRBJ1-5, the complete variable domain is DGGITQSPKYLFRKEGQNVTLSCEQNLNHDAMYWYRQDPGQGLRLIYYSQIVNDFQKGDIAEGYSVSREKKESFPLTVTSAQKNPTAFYLCASSTEDSYYQPQHFGDGTRLSIL.

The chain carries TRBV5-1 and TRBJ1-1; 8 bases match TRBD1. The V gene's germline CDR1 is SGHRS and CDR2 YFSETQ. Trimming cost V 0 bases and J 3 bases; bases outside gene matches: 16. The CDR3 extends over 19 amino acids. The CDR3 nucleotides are TGCGCCAGCAGCTTGGCCGAAGGGCAGGGGGCTGAGGAGGACACTGAAGCTTTCTTT. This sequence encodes CASSLAEGQGAEEDTEAFF.

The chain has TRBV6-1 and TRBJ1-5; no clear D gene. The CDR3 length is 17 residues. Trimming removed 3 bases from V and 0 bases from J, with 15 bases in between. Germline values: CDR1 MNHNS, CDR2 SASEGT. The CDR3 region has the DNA TGTGCCAGCAGTGACCCCATGACAAGCCCTAGCAATCAGCCCCAGCATTTT. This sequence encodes CASSDPMTSPSNQPQHF.

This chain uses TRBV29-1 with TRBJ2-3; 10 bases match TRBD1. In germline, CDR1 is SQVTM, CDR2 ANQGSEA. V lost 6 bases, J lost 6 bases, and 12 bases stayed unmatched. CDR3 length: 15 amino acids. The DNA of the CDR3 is TGCAGCGTCGCGGTGGGACAGGGGAGTATGGATACGCAGTATTTT. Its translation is CSVAVGQGSMDTQYF.

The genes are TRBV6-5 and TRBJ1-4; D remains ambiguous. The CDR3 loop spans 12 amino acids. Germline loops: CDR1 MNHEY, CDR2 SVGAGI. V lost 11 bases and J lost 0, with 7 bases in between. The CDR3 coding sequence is TGTGCCGTCGGAGCAACTAATGAAAAACTGTTTTTT. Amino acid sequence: CAVGATNEKLFF.

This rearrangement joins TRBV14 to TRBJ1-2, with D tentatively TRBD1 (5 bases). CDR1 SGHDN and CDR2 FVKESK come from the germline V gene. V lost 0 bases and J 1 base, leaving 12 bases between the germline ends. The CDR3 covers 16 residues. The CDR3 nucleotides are TGTGCCAGCAGCCAAGATTCGCGGGGGGTTAACTATGGCTACACCTTC. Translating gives CASSQDSRGVNYGYTF.

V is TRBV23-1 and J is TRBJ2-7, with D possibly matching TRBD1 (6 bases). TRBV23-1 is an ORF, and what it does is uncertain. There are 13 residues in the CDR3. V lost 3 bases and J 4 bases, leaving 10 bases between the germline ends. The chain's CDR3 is CASSHPQGYEQYF. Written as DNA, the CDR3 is TGCGCCAGCAGTCACCCCCAGGGGTACGAGCAGTACTTC.